The 31 T cell receptor beta chains below all came from one sample that was sequenced in a study of blood T cell repertoires in COVID-19. Clones were read by immunoSEQ multiplex PCR, and TCRdb kept only the in-frame ones, dropping some. The data contain roughly 170,000 clones, around 72% of them singletons. Sequenced: peripheral blood. Every receptor here comes from a woman older than 75 with acute or convalescent COVID-19.

CDR3 sequence reads: CASSQRESGELFF. The CDR3 DNA is TGTGCCAGCAGCCAACGGGAGTCCGGGGAGCTGTTTTTT. The gene calls are TRBV3-1 (or the pseudogene TRBV3-2) and TRBJ2-2; tentative D call: TRBD2 (6 bases). V gave up 2 bases and J gave up 6 bases, with 7 bases separating them. Germline-derived CDR1 and CDR2 are LGHDT and YNNKEL (reference sequence). The CDR3 totals 13 residues.

CDR3 bases: TGTGCCAGCAGTTTTTGGACAGGGGAAGCAGATACGCAGTATTTT. It codes for CASSFWTGEADTQYF. This chain connects TRBV28 to TRBJ2-3; TRBD1 agrees at 9 bases. CDR3 length equals 15 residues. Looked up from germline, CDR1 is MDHEN and CDR2 is SYDVKM. Germline trimming cut 3 bases from V and 4 bases from J; bases unmatched to any gene: 5.

The CDR3 protein is CATSDSLAGGPLNNEQFF. The CDR3 DNA is TGTGCCACCAGTGATTCCTTAGCGGGAGGGCCCCTTAACAATGAGCAGTTCTTC. The gene calls are TRBV24-1 and TRBJ2-1; TRBD2 matches 11 bases. J gave up 5 bases and V 2 bases, and 10 bases lay outside the gene matches. Germline V gene data show CDR1 as KGHDR and CDR2 as SFDVKD. The CDR3 runs to 18 residues.

This chain links TRBV4-3 with TRBJ2-7; D is perhaps TRBD1 (6 bases). V was trimmed by 0 bases and J by 4 bases, leaving 10 bases between them. This CDR3 has 14 amino acids. CDR1 and CDR2 (germline): LGHNA, YSLEER. The CDR3 spells CASSQDWGPYEQYF. The CDR3 nucleotides are TGCGCCAGCAGCCAAGATTGGGGGCCGTACGAGCAGTACTTC.

Here the CDR3 reads CASSQGLGSNQPQHF. CDR3 sequence (DNA): TGTGCCAGTAGCCAGGGGCTTGGGAGCAATCAGCCCCAGCATTTT. The chain carries TRBV19 and TRBJ1-5; D is perhaps TRBD1 (6 bases). The germline V gene encodes CDR1 LNHDA and CDR2 SQIVND (reference sequence). V was clipped by 6 bases and J by 1 base, with 13 bases between them. The CDR3 contains 15 residues. Full variable domain (missing parts from reference TRBV19 and TRBJ1-5): DGGITQSPKYLFRKEGQNVTLSCEQNLNHDAMYWYRQDPGQGLRLIYYSQIVNDFQKGDIAEGYSVSREKKESFPLTVTSAQKNPTAFYLCASSQGLGSNQPQHFGDGTRLSIL.

This clone occurred a few times. The chain has TRBV21-1 and TRBJ1-5. TRBV21-1 is designated a pseudogene. The CDR3 extends over 16 amino acids. The CDR3 spells CASSKNQRGSNQPQHF. CDR3 nucleotide sequence: TGTGCCAGCAGCAAGAACCAACGAGGGAGCAATCAGCCCCAGCATTTT.

This clone has only one observation. The chain employs TRBV2 and TRBJ2-3; D might be TRBD2 (5 bases). The CDR3 is made up of 13 amino acids. Germline loops: CDR1 SNHLY, CDR2 FYNNEI. The V end lost 2 bases, the J end lost 8 bases, and 11 bases lay between the germline ends. The chain's CDR3 is CASSESSVGTQYF. In DNA form, the CDR3 reads TGTGCCAGCAGTGAAAGTAGCGTTGGTACGCAGTATTTT.

The rearrangement uses TRBV2 and TRBJ2-5; no clear D gene. CDR3 length equals 14 residues. With 6 bases removed from V and 2 bases from J, the gap between germline ends came to 13 bases. Germline loops: CDR1 SNHLY, CDR2 FYNNEI. This CDR3 reads CASRETPMQETQYF. Here the CDR3 DNA reads TGTGCCAGCAGAGAGACTCCCATGCAAGAGACCCAGTACTTC.

J is TRBJ2-7 and V is TRBV10-3; 11 nucleotides line up with TRBD2. Germline V gives CDR1 ENHRY, CDR2 SYGVKD. Germline trimming cut 5 bases from V and 7 bases from J; bases unmatched to any gene: 13. The length of the CDR3 is 16 residues. CDR3 DNA sequence: TGTGCCATCAGTACTAGCGGGAGCTTGGACGGTAGAGAGCAGTACTTC. This sequence encodes CAISTSGSLDGREQYF.

This rearrangement joins TRBV5-4 to TRBJ2-7, with 7 nucleotides matching TRBD1. CDR3 length equals 16 residues. V dropped 2 bases and J dropped 6; count of bases not matched to a gene: 14. In germline, CDR1 is SGHNT, CDR2 YYREEE (reference sequence). The DNA for the CDR3 is TGTGCCAGCAGCTTTCGAGGGGGCACAGGGCCCTCCGAGCAGTACTTC. This codes for CASSFRGGTGPSEQYF.

The V gene is TRBV9, the J gene TRBJ2-3, with 8 bases matching TRBD1. This CDR3 has 18 residues. Trimming at V came to 1 base and at J to 2 bases, leaving 12 bases not matched to a gene. The germline gives CDR1 SGDLS, CDR2 YYNGEE. CDR3 sequence (DNA): TGTGCCAGCAGCGTAATTACGACAGGGGACTTTGACACAGATACGCAGTATTTT. It translates to CASSVITTGDFDTDTQYF.

This clone was picked up a small number of times. The chain carries TRBV4-2 and TRBJ1-2; unclear D gene. From germline, CDR1 is LGHNA and CDR2 YNFKEQ. V gave up 1 base and J gave up 0 bases, with 6 bases separating them. There are 14 residues in the CDR3. CDR3 residues: CASSQGQANYGYTF. DNA for the CDR3: TGTGCCAGCAGCCAAGGACAAGCTAACTATGGCTACACCTTC.

The CDR3, as DNA: TGTGCCAGCAGCGAACTAGCGGGTGGACAAGAGACCCAGTACTTC. It codes for CASSELAGGQETQYF. The chain recombines TRBV6-2 or TRBV6-3 with TRBJ2-5; 9 nucleotides agree with TRBD2. Germline V lookup: CDR1 MNHEY, CDR2 SVGEGT. Trimming cost V 6 bases and J 2 bases; bases outside gene matches: 7. This CDR3 region has 15 residues.

This rearrangement joins TRBV9 to TRBJ1-1; D is perhaps TRBD1 (5 bases). V was cut by 0 bases and J by 1 base, with 10 bases left in between. Germline V gene sequence: CDR1 SGDLS, CDR2 YYNGEE. The CDR3 has 15 residues. Here the CDR3 reads CASSVEGSGNTEAFF. The CDR3 DNA reads TGTGCCAGCAGCGTAGAGGGGTCGGGGAACACTGAAGCTTTCTTT.

The V and J genes are TRBV9 and TRBJ1-6; 7 bases fit TRBD1. This CDR3 has 15 residues. The junction had 11 bases not matched to a gene; V was cut back by 5 bases and J by 9 bases. CDR1 and CDR2 from the germline V gene are SGDLS and YYNGEE. CDR3 DNA sequence: TGTGCCAGCAGTGCAGAGGGGGCGATAGGTTCACCCCTCCACTTT. It yields the protein CASSAEGAIGSPLHF.

The chain links TRBV7-9 to TRBJ2-2; 15 positions match TRBD2. This CDR3 is built from 19 residues. Per germline, CDR1 SEHNR and CDR2 FQNEAQ (reference sequence). V shed 1 base and J 4 bases; nucleotides not matched to a gene: 7. The CDR3 coding sequence is TGTGCCAGCAGCTTAGACGGACTAGCGGGAGGGCCTAGCACCGGGGAGCTGTTTTTT. As protein: CASSLDGLAGGPSTGELFF.

V and J are TRBV7-9 and TRBJ1-3; weak D call: TRBD1 (6 bases). Germline V gene data show CDR1 as SEHNR and CDR2 as FQNEAQ (reference sequence). The CDR3 length is 15 residues. The ends were cut back, 4 bases at V and 0 bases at J, with 10 bases in the middle. As DNA, the CDR3 is TGTGCCAGCAGCTCCAGGGGCGTCTCTGGAAACACCATATATTTT. This codes for CASSSRGVSGNTIYF.

V is TRBV5-6 and J is TRBJ2-3; 11 bases agree with TRBD2. This CDR3 spans 13 amino acids. CDR1 is SGHDT, CDR2 YYEEEE, per germline. V trimming: 1 base; J trimming: 10 bases; junction bases outside the gene matches: 2. CDR3: CASSLLAGGAQYF. The CDR3, as DNA: TGTGCCAGCAGCTTGCTAGCGGGAGGCGCGCAGTATTTT.

This rearrangement joins TRBV7-3 to TRBJ2-1, with D perhaps matching TRBD2 (6 bases). Deletions cut 2 bases from V and 4 bases from J, with 12 bases between. CDR1 and CDR2 (germline): SGHTA, FQGTGA. The CDR3 is 15 amino acids. CDR3 residues: CASSLGGVSYNEQFF. CDR3 coding DNA: TGTGCCAGCAGCTTAGGCGGGGTCTCGTACAATGAGCAGTTCTTC.

The chain is built from TRBV24-1 and TRBJ1-2; 12 nucleotides line up with TRBD1. The CDR3 extends over 15 amino acids. Germline V gene lookup returns CDR1 KGHDR and CDR2 SFDVKD. With 4 bases clipped from V and 5 bases from J, the junction kept 4 bases outside the gene matches. The CDR3 DNA reads as TGTGCCACCAGTGAACCGGGACAGGGGGCGTATGGCTACACCTTC. Amino acid sequence: CATSEPGQGAYGYTF.

The chain combines TRBV18 with TRBJ2-7, with D tentatively TRBD1 (6 bases). V was shortened by 6 bases and J by 3 bases, with 12 bases between the two germline ends. The germline CDR1 and CDR2 sequences are KGHSH and LQKENI. The CDR3 consists of 13 residues. The CDR3 sequence: CASSRDTGYEQYF. The CDR3 DNA follows: TGTGCCAGCTCCCGGGACACGGGCTACGAGCAGTACTTC.

This chain joins TRBV28 and TRBJ2-7; 10 nucleotides match TRBD1. After removal of 5 bases from V and 2 bases from J, the junction contained 15 bases not matched to a gene. Germline CDR1 and CDR2: MDHEN and SYDVKM. The CDR3 sequence is 18 residues long. CDR3 sequence reads: CASSGDRGKRGKTYEQYF. The CDR3 coding sequence is TGTGCCAGCAGTGGGGACAGGGGAAAGCGGGGTAAGACCTACGAGCAGTACTTC.

The chain is built from TRBV24-1 and TRBJ1-5, with a tentative D call TRBD1 (5 bases). V lost 4 bases, J lost 0 bases, and 6 bases lay in between. The CDR3 loop spans 14 amino acids. Germline lookup yields CDR1 KGHDR and CDR2 SFDVKD. CDR3 sequence: CATSEGDSNQPQHF. CDR3 nucleotides: TGTGCCACCAGTGAAGGGGATAGCAATCAGCCCCAGCATTTT.

This clone appeared a single time. V is TRBV10-3 and J is TRBJ2-7, with a tentative D call TRBD2 (5 bases). The CDR3 runs to 12 residues. Germline CDR1 ENHRY, CDR2 SYGVKD. V lost 6 bases and J 3 bases, leaving 9 bases between the germline ends. The CDR3 DNA sequence: TGTGCCATCAGCCCCGGAGGCTACGAGCAGTACTTC. Its protein product is CAISPGGYEQYF.

The V gene is TRBV3-1 (or the pseudogene TRBV3-2), the J gene TRBJ1-1; 9 bases match TRBD1. V lost 1 base and J lost 10; bases outside the gene matches: 13. Looked up from germline, CDR1 is LGHDT and CDR2 is YNNKEL (reference sequence). The CDR3 is 16 amino acids. The CDR3 bases are TGTGCCAGCAGCCAAGGGACCCCCGGACAGGGGACGCTAGCTTTCTTT. Amino acid sequence: CASSQGTPGQGTLAFF.

This clone has only a few counts. V and J are TRBV28 and TRBJ1-6; maybe TRBD1 (5 bases). The V and J ends lost 6 bases and 9 bases respectively, with 12 bases between them. Germline V gene lookup returns CDR1 MDHEN and CDR2 SYDVKM. The CDR3 has 13 amino acids. CDR3 amino acids: CASRGGAGSPLHF. The CDR3 nucleotides are TGTGCCAGCAGGGGTGGGGCAGGTTCACCCCTCCACTTT.

The genes are TRBV27 and TRBJ1-2, with TRBD1 as a possible D gene (6 bases). The germline gives CDR1 MNHEY, CDR2 SMNVEV (reference sequence). This CDR3 comprises 16 residues. The V end was cut by 1 base, the J end by 2 bases, with 14 bases between. CDR3 nucleotide sequence: TGTGCCAGCAGTTTATGGGGGGGCGCTGAAAACTATGGCTACACCTTC. Protein product: CASSLWGGAENYGYTF.

This chain uses TRBV27 with TRBJ1-6, with D uncertain. The CDR3 totals 15 residues. Germline V gives CDR1 MNHEY, CDR2 SMNVEV (reference sequence). Trimming pared 1 base from V and 7 bases from J, leaving 11 bases between. CDR3 DNA: TGTGCCAGCAGTTTATTCGGGGAAAACAATTCACCCCTCCACTTT. Translating gives CASSLFGENNSPLHF.

This chain links TRBV19 with TRBJ2-7, with 7 bases lining up with TRBD1. V lost 6 bases, J lost 2 bases, and 4 bases stayed unmatched. Germline V lookup: CDR1 LNHDA, CDR2 SQIVND (reference sequence). The CDR3 runs 13 residues. The CDR3 reads CASRGQSAYEQYF. The CDR3 DNA reads TGTGCCAGTAGGGGACAGTCAGCCTACGAGCAGTACTTC.

The chain joins TRBV29-1 to TRBJ1-1; TRBD1 is a possible D gene (5 bases). V was clipped by 5 bases and J by 4 bases, with 17 bases between them. The length of the CDR3 is 14 residues. The germline CDR1 and CDR2 sequences are SQVTM and ANQGSEA. The CDR3 nucleotides read TGCAGCGTTTTGACAGTAAGGTTAGGCACTGAAGCTTTCTTT. Amino acid sequence: CSVLTVRLGTEAFF. Full variable domain (rest looked up from reference TRBV29-1 and TRBJ1-1): SAVISQKPSRDICQRGTSLTIQCQVDSQVTMMFWYRQQPGQSLTLIATANQGSEATYESGFVIDKFPISRPNLTFSTLTVSNMSPEDSSIYLCSVLTVRLGTEAFFGQGTRLTVV.

V and J are TRBV3-1 (or the pseudogene TRBV3-2) and TRBJ2-3; the D gene is possibly TRBD2 (7 bases). The V end lost 4 bases, the J end lost 14 bases, and 16 bases lay between the germline ends. Germline CDR1 LGHDT, CDR2 YNNKEL (reference sequence). This CDR3 region has 12 residues. CDR3 amino acids: CASSPSGTSPYF. Here the CDR3 DNA reads TGTGCCAGCAGCCCCAGCGGGACATCGCCGTATTTT.